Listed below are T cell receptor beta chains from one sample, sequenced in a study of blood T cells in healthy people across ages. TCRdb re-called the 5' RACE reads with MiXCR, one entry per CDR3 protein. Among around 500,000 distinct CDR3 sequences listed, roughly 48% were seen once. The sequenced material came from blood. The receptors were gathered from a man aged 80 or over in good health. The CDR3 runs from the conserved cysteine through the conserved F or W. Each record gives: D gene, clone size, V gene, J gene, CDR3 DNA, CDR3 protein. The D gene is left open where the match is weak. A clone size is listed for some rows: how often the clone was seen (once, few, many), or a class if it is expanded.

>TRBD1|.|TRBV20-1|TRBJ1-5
TGCAGTGCTTCAGGACAGGGTAGGAATCAGCCCCAGCATTTT
CSASGQGRNQPQHF
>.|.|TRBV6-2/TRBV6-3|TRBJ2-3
TGTGCCAGCAGTTATGTTCAGAGATTAGATACGCAGTATTTT
CASSYVQRLDTQYF
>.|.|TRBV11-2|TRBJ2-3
TGTGCCAGCAGTATGGGGGCGGGAGAGCCATCAGATACGCAGTATTTT
CASSMGAGEPSDTQYF
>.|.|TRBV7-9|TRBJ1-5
TGTGCCAGCAGCCAAGAGGGCGGTAGCAATCAGCCCCAGCATTTT
CASSQEGGSNQPQHF
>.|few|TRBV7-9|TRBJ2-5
TGTGCCAGCAGCTCGCGGGACTTTGGGGGGGAGACCCAGTACTTC
CASSSRDFGGETQYF
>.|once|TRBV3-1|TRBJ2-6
TGTGCCAGCAGCCCATCCCCGCGGGTGTATGGGGCCAACGTCCTGACTTTC
CASSPSPRVYGANVLTF
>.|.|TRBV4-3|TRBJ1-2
TGCGCCAGCAGCCAAGATTCCGACAACGGCGGCTACACCTTC
CASSQDSDNGGYTF
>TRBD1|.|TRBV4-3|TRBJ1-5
TGCGCCAGCAGCCAAGAGGACAGGGTTGGACAGCCCCAGCATTTT
CASSQEDRVGQPQHF
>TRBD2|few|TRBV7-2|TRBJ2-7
TGTGCCAGCAGCACCCGACTAGCGGGAGCGTACGAGCAGTACTTC
CASSTRLAGAYEQYF
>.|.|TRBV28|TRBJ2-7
TGTGCCAGCAGCCCCTGGAGAGGCGGGTCCTACAATGAGCAGTACTTC
CASSPWRGGSYNEQYF
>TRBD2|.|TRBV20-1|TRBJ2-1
TGCAGTGCTATAGCGGGCGGGGAGTATGAGCAGTTCTTC
CSAIAGGEYEQFF
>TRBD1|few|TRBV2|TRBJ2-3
TGTGCCAGCGCGTGGACAGGGTTATCAGATACGCAGTATTTT
CASAWTGLSDTQYF
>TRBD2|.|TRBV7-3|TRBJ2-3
TGTGCCAGCAGCTTAAGGAGCGGGAGGGTGAAAGATACGCAGTATTTT
CASSLRSGRVKDTQYF
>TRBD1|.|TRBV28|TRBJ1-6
TGTGCCAGCATGGGGACAGGGGTCCACCTCCACTTT
CASMGTGVHLHF
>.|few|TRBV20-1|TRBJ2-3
TGCAGTGCGAAGGGGCTTAGCGGCACAGATACGCAGTATTTT
CSAKGLSGTDTQYF
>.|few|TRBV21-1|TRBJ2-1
TGTGCCAGCAGCAGAATCGACGGATCTGGGGTGCAGTTCTTC
CASSRIDGSGVQFF
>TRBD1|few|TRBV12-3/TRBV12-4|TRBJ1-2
TGTGCCAGCATTGAACAGGGGTACCATGGCTACACCTTC
CASIEQGYHGYTF
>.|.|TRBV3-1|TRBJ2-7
TGTGCCAGCAGCCAAGGGAGGGGTTTTAGCTACGAGCAGTACTTC
CASSQGRGFSYEQYF
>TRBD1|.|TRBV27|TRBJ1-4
TGTGCCAGCAGGAGGATGGGTCAGGGGGCTGAAAAACTGTTTTTT
CASRRMGQGAEKLFF
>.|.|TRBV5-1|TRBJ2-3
TGCGCCAGCAGCGACGGGCATTTCACAGATACGCAGTATTTT
CASSDGHFTDTQYF
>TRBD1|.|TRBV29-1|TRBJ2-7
TGCAGCGTTGAAGGGGCCGCCGGGACAGGTTCCTACGAGCAGTACTTC
CSVEGAAGTGSYEQYF
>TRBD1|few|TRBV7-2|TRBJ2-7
TGTGCCAGCAGCTTAAAAGTCTGGGGACAGGGGGCTGTATACGAGCAGTACTTC
CASSLKVWGQGAVYEQYF
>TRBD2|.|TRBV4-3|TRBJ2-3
TGCGCCAGCAGCCAGGAGACTAGCGGGAGAGGCACGCAGTATTTT
CASSQETSGRGTQYF
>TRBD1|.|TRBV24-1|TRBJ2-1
TGTGCCACCCGAGGGGGCATAAATGAGCAGTTCTTC
CATRGGINEQFF
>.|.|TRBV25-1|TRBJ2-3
TGTGCCAGCAGTAATTGGGGCGGCGGAGGCAGCACAGATACGCAGTATTTT
CASSNWGGGGSTDTQYF
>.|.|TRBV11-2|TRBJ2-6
TGTGCCAGTACGCCGGCTGGGGCCAACGTCCTGACTTTC
CASTPAGANVLTF
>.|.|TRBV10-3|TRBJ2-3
TGTGCCATCAGGTCTGGCTCTAGCACAGATACGCAGTATTTT
CAIRSGSSTDTQYF
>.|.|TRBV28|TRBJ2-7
TGTGCCAGCAGCTACAGGGATCCCTCCTACAATGAGCAGTACTTC
CASSYRDPSYNEQYF
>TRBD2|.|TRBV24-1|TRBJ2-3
TGTGCCACCAGTGATTACAAGCGGGAGTTCACAGATATGCAGTATTTT
CATSDYKREFTDMQYF
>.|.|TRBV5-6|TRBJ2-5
TGTGCCAGCAGCTTGTATACGGGTCGTGGCCAAGAGACCCAGTACTTC
CASSLYTGRGQETQYF
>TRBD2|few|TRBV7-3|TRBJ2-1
TGTGCCAGCAGCTCTAGCGGGGGGGCCTCCTACAATGAGCAGTTCTTC
CASSSSGGASYNEQFF
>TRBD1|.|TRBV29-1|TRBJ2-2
TGCAGCGTTGTAGGGGACAGGGCCGACGGGGAGCTGTTTTTT
CSVVGDRADGELFF
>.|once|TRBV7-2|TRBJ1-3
TGTGCCAGCAGCTTCGCGCGAGGACTAGGCTCTGGAAACACCATATATTTT
CASSFARGLGSGNTIYF
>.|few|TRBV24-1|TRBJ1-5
TGTGCCACCAGTGAAGGGGGATTCAATCAGCCCCAGCATTTT
CATSEGGFNQPQHF
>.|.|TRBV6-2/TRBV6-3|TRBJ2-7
TGTGCCAGCAGTTACGGAGGGCTAGCTTCGAATGAGCAGTACTTC
CASSYGGLASNEQYF
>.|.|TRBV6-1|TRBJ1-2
TGTGCCAGCAGTTTATATGGGGTGTATGGCTACACCTTC
CASSLYGVYGYTF
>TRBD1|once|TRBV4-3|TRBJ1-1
TGCGCCAGCAGCCAAACCTGGGGGACAGTGAACACTGAAGCTTTCTTT
CASSQTWGTVNTEAFF
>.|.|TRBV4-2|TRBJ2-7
TGTGCCAGCAGCCAAGTTACAGGATCCTCCTACGGGCAGTACTTC
CASSQVTGSSYGQYF
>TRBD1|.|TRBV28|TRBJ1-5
TGTGCCAGCAGCCTGGGACAGGTGGACCAGCCCCAGCATTTT
CASSLGQVDQPQHF